A selection of T cell receptor beta chains follows, all from one sample in a study of regulatory T cells in long-lasting Graves disease. TCRdb re-derived calls from the multiplex PCR reads in MiXCR, one entry per CDR3 protein. The table includes about 560,000 distinct CDR3 sequences, 15% to 20% detected once. The data were also submitted as part of a second study, on T cells in Graves' hyperthyroidism and ophthalmopathy.

The sample in question was peripheral blood mononuclear cells (PBMCs), obtained at new diagnosis, from a patient treated with antithyroid drugs. All receptors come from a man in his late teens or twenties with Graves disease. The CDR3 runs from the conserved cysteine through the conserved F or W.

TRBJ1-2 TRBV29-1 CSVILTVSYGYTF
TRBJ2-1 TRBV29-1 CSVGQFRGNEQFF
TRBJ2-7 TRBV11-2 CASSLARAYEQYF
TRBJ2-5 TRBV10-3 CAIRAGGEETQYF
TRBJ1-1 TRBV9 CASSVGLGGRENTEAFF
TRBJ2-2 TRBV20-1 CSATTWTSGGPGELFF
TRBJ2-1 TRBV7-6 CASSRGGGVGEQFF
TRBJ2-7 TRBV28 CASSFPAAGTGSYEQYF
TRBJ2-3 TRBV19 CASREQGGISDTQYF
TRBJ2-3 TRBV11-3 CASSGRTSGFSTDTQYF
TRBJ2-3 TRBV5-4 CASSPSGRAGPDTQYF
TRBJ1-3 TRBV2 CASSEDLGNTIYF
TRBJ2-3 TRBV6-2/TRBV6-3 CASSYSKNLAGVADTQYF
TRBJ1-2 TRBV7-2 CASSARGAGLNYGYTF
TRBJ2-1 TRBV7-3 CASSRNGAGVVNEQFF
TRBJ2-7 TRBV7-8 CASSLVSGTTYEQYF
TRBJ2-7 TRBV5-6 CASSLKISYEQYF
TRBJ2-1 TRBV5-1 CASSMGQGVDEQFF
TRBJ2-3 TRBV3-1 CASSQDSTSGPERHTQYF
TRBJ2-1 TRBV27 CASSFLLAGGSNEQFF
TRBJ2-5 TRBV19 CASSNYLETQYF
TRBJ1-3 TRBV12-3/TRBV12-4 CASSLDTGAGNTIYF
TRBJ2-7 TRBV9 CASSVVSGRINEQYF